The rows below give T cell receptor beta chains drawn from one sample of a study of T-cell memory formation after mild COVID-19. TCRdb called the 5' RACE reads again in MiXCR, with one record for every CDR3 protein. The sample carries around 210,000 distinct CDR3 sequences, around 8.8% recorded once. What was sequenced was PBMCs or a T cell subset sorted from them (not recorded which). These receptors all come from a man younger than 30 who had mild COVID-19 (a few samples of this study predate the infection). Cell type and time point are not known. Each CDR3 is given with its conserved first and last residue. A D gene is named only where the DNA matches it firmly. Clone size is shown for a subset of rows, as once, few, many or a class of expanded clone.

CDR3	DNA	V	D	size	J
CASSLSGGAGYEQYF	TGCGCCAGCAGCCTTAGCGGGGGGGCCGGCTACGAGCAGTACTTC	TRBV4-3	TRBD2	few	TRBJ2-7
CSVVSGYNQPQHF	TGCAGCGTTGTTAGCGGCTACAATCAGCCCCAGCATTTT	TRBV29-1	NA	few	TRBJ1-5
CASSISGGQETQYF	TGTGCCAGTAGTATCTCTGGGGGCCAAGAGACCCAGTACTTC	TRBV19	NA	few	TRBJ2-5
CATSRVKDRNIQYF	TGTGCCACCAGCAGAGTTAAGGACAGAAACATTCAGTACTTC	TRBV15	NA	many	TRBJ2-4
CASSLESTVYGYTF	TGTGCCAGCAGCTTAGAATCGACAGTCTATGGCTACACCTTC	TRBV7-2	NA	few	TRBJ1-2
CASSVNPTGSGANVLTF	TGCGCCAGCAGCGTTAACCCGACAGGCTCTGGGGCCAACGTCCTGACTTTC	TRBV5-1	NA	NA	TRBJ2-6
CARAPGQDHSTDTQYF	TGTGCCAGAGCTCCAGGGCAGGACCACAGCACAGATACGCAGTATTTT	TRBV5-3	NA	NA	TRBJ2-3
CASSQEGVSTGELFF	TGCGCCAGCAGCCAAGAGGGGGTTAGCACCGGGGAGCTGTTTTTT	TRBV4-1	NA	NA	TRBJ2-2
CASSPGVEEKLFF	TGCGCCAGCAGCCCGGGGGTTGAGGAAAAACTGTTTTTT	TRBV5-1	NA	few	TRBJ1-4
CASSLRIGGGVDVLTF	TGTGCCAGCAGCCTGAGAATAGGGGGCGGGGTCGACGTCCTGACTTTC	TRBV5-6	NA	few	TRBJ2-6
CASSDTYYGYTF	TGTGCCAGCAGTGACACTTACTATGGCTACACCTTC	TRBV2	NA	few	TRBJ1-2
CASSQDRAGTEAFF	TGTGCCAGCAGCCAAGATCGGGCGGGCACTGAAGCTTTCTTT	TRBV4-2	NA	NA	TRBJ1-1
CAWSVLLANSPLHF	TGTGCCTGGAGTGTACTCCTGGCGAATTCACCCCTCCACTTT	TRBV30	NA	few	TRBJ1-6
CASSLEGGQPQHF	TGTGCCAGCAGTTTAGAGGGGGGCCAGCCCCAGCATTTT	TRBV5-1	NA	many	TRBJ1-5
CASSQEAYPSTDTQYF	TGCGCCAGCAGCCAAGAAGCGTACCCTAGCACAGATACGCAGTATTTT	TRBV4-1	NA	NA	TRBJ2-3
CASSGRGQVNSPLHF	TGTGCCAGCAGCGGCCGGGGACAGGTCAATTCACCCCTCCACTTT	TRBV9	TRBD1	NA	TRBJ1-6
CASSSVAGAYQPQHF	TGTGCCAGCAGCTCCGTAGCGGGAGCCTATCAGCCCCAGCATTTT	TRBV12-3/TRBV12-4	NA	NA	TRBJ1-5
CASSRPGQGAVGEKLFF	TGTGCCAGCAGCCGTCCGGGACAGGGGGCGGTAGGTGAAAAACTGTTTTTT	TRBV4-2	TRBD1	NA	TRBJ1-4
CASSTGGDQETQYF	TGCGCCAGCAGCACAGGGGGCGACCAAGAGACCCAGTACTTC	TRBV5-1	TRBD1	NA	TRBJ2-5
CASTSQRQGYGYTF	TGTGCCAGCACTAGTCAAAGACAGGGTTATGGCTACACCTTC	TRBV6-6	TRBD1	NA	TRBJ1-2
CASRYSRGTLGTDTQYF	TGCGCCAGCAGATACTCCAGGGGCACCCTTGGCACAGATACGCAGTATTTT	TRBV4-3	NA	many	TRBJ2-3
CASSKAAGRGDYTGQYF	TGTGCCAGCAGCAAAGCGGCGGGGAGGGGGGACTATACCGGGCAGTATTTT	TRBV12-3/TRBV12-4	NA	NA	TRBJ2-3
CASSLGGTGTYTQYF	TGTGCCAGCAGCTTAGGGGGAACCGGGACATATACGCAGTATTTT	TRBV11-2	NA	NA	TRBJ2-3
CASSAPMAGGAKNIQYF	TGTGCCAGCAGTGCCCCGATGGCGGGGGGGGCCAAAAACATTCAGTACTTC	TRBV12-3/TRBV12-4	TRBD2	few	TRBJ2-4
CASSSKGGVGEAFF	TGCGCCAGCAGCTCCAAAGGGGGAGTCGGTGAAGCTTTCTTT	TRBV5-1	NA	few	TRBJ1-1
CASSPFDRSGNTIYF	TGTGCCAGCAGCCCGTTTGACAGATCTGGAAACACCATATATTTT	TRBV7-2	NA	few	TRBJ1-3
CASTPGGGGTYTQYF	TGTGCCAGCACCCCCGGGGGCGGGGGCACCTATACGCAGTATTTT	TRBV12-3/TRBV12-4	NA	NA	TRBJ2-3
CSGGARGNTIYF	TGCAGCGGAGGGGCGAGGGGAAACACCATATATTTT	TRBV29-1	NA	few	TRBJ1-3
CASSPGDRPNYGYTF	TGTGCCAGCAGTCCGGGGGATAGGCCTAACTATGGCTACACCTTC	TRBV12-3/TRBV12-4	NA	many	TRBJ1-2
CASSLVGQGDGYTF	TGTGCCAGCAGCCTTGTGGGACAGGGGGATGGCTACACCTTC	TRBV5-5	TRBD1	few	TRBJ1-2
CASSSGTGLSGELFF	TGTGCCAGCAGCTCCGGGACAGGGTTATCCGGGGAGCTGTTTTTT	TRBV5-5	TRBD1	NA	TRBJ2-2
CASSLESGVYEQYF	TGTGCCAGCAGCTTAGAATCGGGGGTCTACGAGCAGTACTTC	TRBV7-2	NA	NA	TRBJ2-7
CASTPDFGGWGTQYF	TGTGCCAGCACCCCGGACTTCGGCGGATGGGGGACCCAGTACTTC	TRBV9	NA	NA	TRBJ2-5
CSAREGSSQETQYF	TGCAGTGCTAGGGAAGGGAGTTCCCAAGAGACCCAGTACTTC	TRBV20-1	NA	few	TRBJ2-5
CASSPDRGRIANYGYTF	TGTGCCAGCAGTCCGGACAGGGGGCGGATAGCTAACTATGGCTACACCTTC	TRBV6-5	TRBD1	few	TRBJ1-2
CASRVGTMAGANVLTF	TGCGCCAGCAGAGTGGGTACGATGGCTGGGGCCAACGTCCTGACTTTC	TRBV5-1	NA	few	TRBJ2-6
CASSVNMQQHEQYF	TGTGCCAGCAGTGTGAACATGCAGCAGCACGAGCAGTACTTC	TRBV2	NA	NA	TRBJ2-7
CASSNQRGYTF	TGTGCCAGCAGTAATCAACGTGGCTACACCTTC	TRBV6-5	NA	few	TRBJ1-2
CASSNGRGIQYF	TGTGCCAGCAGTAATGGACGGGGCATTCAGTACTTC	TRBV6-2/TRBV6-3	NA	few	TRBJ2-4
CASRRQYNTEAFF	TGTGCCAGCAGGAGACAGTATAACACTGAAGCTTTCTTT	TRBV2	NA	NA	TRBJ1-1
CSARVPDRRGVWGYDNEQFF	TGCAGTGCTAGAGTGCCCGACCGGCGGGGGGTATGGGGGTACGACAATGAGCAGTTCTTC	TRBV20-1	TRBD2	NA	TRBJ2-1
CASSTQRNYGYTF	TGTGCCAGCAGCACACAGCGTAACTATGGCTACACCTTC	TRBV5-5	NA	NA	TRBJ1-2
CASSSALWANVLTF	TGTGCCAGCAGTTCGGCTCTCTGGGCCAACGTCCTGACTTTC	TRBV28	NA	NA	TRBJ2-6
CAISGLSDTQYF	TGTGCCATCAGTGGGTTAAGCGATACGCAGTATTTT	TRBV10-3	NA	NA	TRBJ2-3
CASSTGDRTDQPQHF	TGCGCCAGCAGCACTGGGGACCGTACGGATCAGCCCCAGCATTTT	TRBV5-1	NA	few	TRBJ1-5
CASSPQGWGEKLFF	TGTGCCAGCAGCCCACAGGGTTGGGGTGAAAAACTGTTTTTT	TRBV7-2	NA	NA	TRBJ1-4
CASSQSSSNQPQHF	TGTGCCAGCAGCCAGTCCTCCAGCAATCAGCCCCAGCATTTT	TRBV3-1	NA	many	TRBJ1-5
CASSEGQGMSNSPLHF	TGCGCCAGCAGCGAGGGACAGGGGATGAGTAATTCACCCCTCCACTTT	TRBV5-1	TRBD1	NA	TRBJ1-6
CSASSGADTQYF	TGCAGTGCTAGTAGCGGGGCAGATACGCAGTATTTT	TRBV20-1	TRBD2	NA	TRBJ2-3
CASSPSVNTEAFF	TGTGCCAGTAGCCCTTCCGTGAACACTGAAGCTTTCTTT	TRBV19	NA	NA	TRBJ1-1
CASSPLTGHNQETQYF	TGTGCCAGCTCACCACTTACTGGACACAACCAAGAGACCCAGTACTTC	TRBV18	NA	few	TRBJ2-5
CASSFMHMGPRGYTF	TGTGCCAGCAGCTTTATGCATATGGGGCCTCGGGGCTACACCTTC	TRBV5-4	NA	NA	TRBJ1-2
CASSFGIAGGTETQYF	TGTGCCAGCAGCTTCGGGATAGCGGGGGGAACAGAGACCCAGTACTTC	TRBV7-9	TRBD2	NA	TRBJ2-5
CASSALSGGGSYNEQFF	TGTGCCAGCAGCGCCCTTAGCGGGGGGGGCTCCTACAATGAGCAGTTCTTC	TRBV11-2	TRBD2	NA	TRBJ2-1
CASSPRKQGSYSSYNSPLHF	TGTGCCAGCAGTCCTCGAAAACAGGGATCTTATAGCTCCTATAATTCACCCCTCCACTTT	TRBV27	NA	once	TRBJ1-6